These T cell receptor beta chains were read from a single sample in a study of T cell responses to AZD1222 COVID-19 vaccine. The assay was immunoSEQ multiplex PCR, and TCRdb's table has in-frame clones only and misses some. Of approximately 110,000 clones listed, roughly 90% are singletons. Sequenced here: peripheral blood, sampled on day 0 of AZD1222 vaccination. Every receptor here comes from an adult in good health. Each CDR3 is given with its conserved first and last residue. The order of the fields is CDR3 protein, D gene, clone size, V gene. D genes are given only for firm matches. Clone sizes are given selectively: once, few, many, or a class where the clone is expanded.

CDR3aa: CASNPLRGVSNQPQHF
d_gene: NA
abundance: few
v_gene: TRBV19

CDR3aa: CASSLRRGVTYEQYF
d_gene: TRBD2
abundance: NA
v_gene: TRBV7-6

CDR3aa: CASIRGSDTEAFF
d_gene: TRBD1
abundance: NA
v_gene: TRBV6-5

CDR3aa: CASSIRGLQETQYF
d_gene: TRBD2
abundance: NA
v_gene: TRBV19

CDR3aa: CASSSGQGTRGVETQYF
d_gene: TRBD1
abundance: NA
v_gene: TRBV3-1/TRBV3-2

CDR3aa: CSASSGRTYYEQYF
d_gene: NA
abundance: NA
v_gene: TRBV20-1

CDR3aa: CASSGTRGGEKLFF
d_gene: NA
abundance: NA
v_gene: TRBV27

CDR3aa: CASREDPSNYGYTF
d_gene: NA
abundance: few
v_gene: TRBV5-4

CDR3aa: CASTPLAGAGEQFF
d_gene: TRBD2
abundance: NA
v_gene: TRBV9

CDR3aa: CASSLSGNRAEAFF
d_gene: NA
abundance: NA
v_gene: TRBV5-1

CDR3aa: CASRPSMGPQHF
d_gene: NA
abundance: NA
v_gene: TRBV19

CDR3aa: CASSLWTGSMNTEAFF
d_gene: TRBD1
abundance: once
v_gene: TRBV11-2

CDR3aa: CASKGQGGDTQYF
d_gene: NA
abundance: NA
v_gene: TRBV25-1

CDR3aa: CASSSRDRGPYNSPLHF
d_gene: TRBD1
abundance: NA
v_gene: TRBV7-9

CDR3aa: CATSDFAPAGSGELFF
d_gene: NA
abundance: NA
v_gene: TRBV24-1

CDR3aa: CASSKRSGWNF
d_gene: NA
abundance: NA
v_gene: TRBV6-2/TRBV6-3

CDR3aa: CASSGPAYEQYF
d_gene: NA
abundance: NA
v_gene: TRBV19

CDR3aa: CASSSGLASSDTQYF
d_gene: TRBD2
abundance: NA
v_gene: TRBV19

CDR3aa: CASSLAPENYGYTF
d_gene: NA
abundance: NA
v_gene: TRBV5-1

CDR3aa: CASRNRVGGNQPQHF
d_gene: NA
abundance: NA
v_gene: TRBV7-2

CDR3aa: CASSLIGRRYGYTF
d_gene: NA
abundance: NA
v_gene: TRBV28

CDR3aa: CASSLRGGGTDTQYF
d_gene: TRBD2
abundance: NA
v_gene: TRBV7-9

CDR3aa: CASYDMGSGNTIYF
d_gene: NA
abundance: NA
v_gene: TRBV19

CDR3aa: CATQPGEGTGELFF
d_gene: TRBD2
abundance: NA
v_gene: TRBV19

CDR3aa: CAISEVAHEQFF
d_gene: NA
abundance: NA
v_gene: TRBV10-3

CDR3aa: CSVFPTGTSEKLFF
d_gene: TRBD1
abundance: NA
v_gene: TRBV29-1

CDR3aa: CASSYSPGSGNTIYF
d_gene: NA
abundance: NA
v_gene: TRBV6-6

CDR3aa: CASSLRGLGQETQYF
d_gene: NA
abundance: once
v_gene: TRBV5-4

CDR3aa: CASSLYGGNQPQHF
d_gene: NA
abundance: medium-sized
v_gene: TRBV27

CDR3aa: CASRFTGGWVYGYTF
d_gene: TRBD1
abundance: NA
v_gene: TRBV5-4

CDR3aa: CATSRDRAERAQYF
d_gene: NA
abundance: NA
v_gene: TRBV15

CDR3aa: CASSRRPTTMNTEAFF
d_gene: NA
abundance: few
v_gene: TRBV19

CDR3aa: CASSPSESNQPQHF
d_gene: NA
abundance: NA
v_gene: TRBV5-1

CDR3aa: CASSRDSNLDTQYF
d_gene: NA
abundance: NA
v_gene: TRBV2

CDR3aa: CASSQDPYRKVQGLGEQYF
d_gene: TRBD1
abundance: NA
v_gene: TRBV4-1

CDR3aa: CASSVGTGRLDTF
d_gene: TRBD1
abundance: NA
v_gene: TRBV10-2

CDR3aa: CASSELGQGSSEAFF
d_gene: NA
abundance: NA
v_gene: TRBV2

CDR3aa: CASSLSGAGANVLTF
d_gene: NA
abundance: NA
v_gene: TRBV5-1

CDR3aa: CASSEVGGGNEQYF
d_gene: TRBD2
abundance: NA
v_gene: TRBV6-1

CDR3aa: CASSQDGQGRGYTF
d_gene: TRBD1
abundance: NA
v_gene: TRBV3-1/TRBV3-2

CDR3aa: CASSQTRDRSNSPLHF
d_gene: TRBD1
abundance: NA
v_gene: TRBV4-1

CDR3aa: CASSLAGSPLHF
d_gene: NA
abundance: NA
v_gene: TRBV7-9

CDR3aa: CASSEIIAPDTQYF
d_gene: NA
abundance: once
v_gene: TRBV10-2

CDR3aa: CASSAAGGPYNEQFF
d_gene: NA
abundance: NA
v_gene: TRBV7-9

CDR3aa: CASRLGHYGYTF
d_gene: NA
abundance: NA
v_gene: TRBV7-2

CDR3aa: CASRTGPSGNTIYF
d_gene: NA
abundance: NA
v_gene: TRBV7-9

CDR3aa: CASSYSQGASYEQYF
d_gene: TRBD1
abundance: NA
v_gene: TRBV6-5

CDR3aa: CASSPSGTSGAYEQYF
d_gene: TRBD2
abundance: NA
v_gene: TRBV18

CDR3aa: CASSIQGNYGYTF
d_gene: TRBD1
abundance: NA
v_gene: TRBV5-8

CDR3aa: CASSELLSSVQFF
d_gene: NA
abundance: NA
v_gene: TRBV2

CDR3aa: CASSSPDKYSYEQYF
d_gene: NA
abundance: NA
v_gene: TRBV7-2

CDR3aa: CASSLTSTVQETQYF
d_gene: NA
abundance: once
v_gene: TRBV19

CDR3aa: CASSPMTGGYEQYF
d_gene: TRBD1
abundance: NA
v_gene: TRBV13

CDR3aa: CASRAGEETGELFF
d_gene: NA
abundance: medium-sized
v_gene: TRBV6-4